This entry concerns a single T cell receptor (beta chain). What antigen it recognizes has not been identified. The sample holds no much larger clone one base away, and base qualities are not on file. This sample was taken from a study of ipilimumab plus nivolumab after autologous stem cell transplantation (dated by TCRdb to about 2021). Notes on the research overall: Trial patients received a median of roughly 5 ipilimumab doses and eight or nine nivolumab doses. Both primary refractory and relapsed disease were represented in the DLBCL cohort, where 18-month progression-free survival was approximately 86% and 30%, respectively. The intent-to-treat population of the trial was made up of thirty-five patients. Patients with high-risk diffuse large B cell lymphoma, mature T cell lymphoma, or multiple myeloma undergoing autologous transplant were enrolled in the trial. Beyond this particular receptor, the publication reports: According to the authors, a biologic rationale for studying the approach further came from T cell receptor repertoire, regulatory T cell phenotype and gut microbiota profiles. Combined checkpoint inhibition as post-transplant consolidation was concluded by the authors to appear tolerable.

Checkpoint therapy was initiated 14 to 28 days after autologous transplant, and ipilimumab was administered at 1 mg/kg intravenously on day 1 of selected weeks. Nivolumab was administered at 3 mg/kg intravenously on day 1 of weeks 1, 4, 7, 10, and every two weeks through week 26. This was a Phase Ib clinical trial that tested ipilimumab plus nivolumab, given as combined checkpoint inhibition, for consolidation following autologous stem cell transplantation. V is shortened by 3 bases, J by 6 bases, and the region joining them spans 18 bases. Its CDR3 holds 16 amino acids, cysteine through phenylalanine. Only the CDR3 region is kept as DNA, spanning 48 bases read in frame from base 1. The germline V gene encodes CDR1 SEHNR and CDR2 FQNEAQ (reference sequence). The library was obtained by the immunoSEQ multiplex PCR assay. The immuneACCESS repertoire file appears here via TCRdb, limited to in-frame rearrangements. These files lack a portion of the clones; in checked studies, under half of the deficit traces to unresolved V genes, and the cause of the others is not known. This sample is represented by over 75,000 clones; 75% to 85% of them were singletons. 2.2% of the sample belongs to the ten largest clones.

This sequence originates from a male donor with diffuse large B-cell lymphoma. Recombination joined TRBV7-9 with TRBJ2-1, with TRBD1 as a weak D call on 5 bases. Sequences were derived from PBMCs, sampled in a trial of ipilimumab plus nivolumab as post-transplant consolidation. The sequenced DNA: TGTGCCAGCAGCTTTCCTGGGGCCCAAATATCCAATGAGCAGTTCTTC. Translation gives CASSFPGAQISNEQFF.